The text below deals with one T cell receptor beta chain. Its target antigen remains unknown. No much larger clone is present one base from it, and per-base qualities are unavailable. The data derive from a study of vaccination effects on CD4 cells after COVID-19 (dated by TCRdb to the early 2020s). For context, the study as a whole: Participants received two doses of either the BNT162b2 or the mRNA-1273 mRNA SARS-CoV-2 vaccine. SARS-CoV-2 spike-specific CD4+ TCR repertoires were compared before and after mRNA vaccination in COVID-19 convalescent patients and in infection-naive vaccine recipients. In the study, cultures from other donors were sequenced using the Oncomine TCR Beta short-read assay on an Illumina iSeq 100. The full study included ten to eleven COVID-19 convalescent patients and several SARS-CoV-2-naive healthy vaccine recipients. Overall results and qualifications from the work: The study was limited by a small number of convalescent patients and lacked early post-infection timepoints. Among healthy vaccine recipients, nearly all vaccine-induced clones were SARS-CoV-2 mono-reactive, and just 1 of 255 was cross-reactive with common cold coronaviruses. At late post-vaccination timepoints, both infection-induced and vaccine-induced clones showed marked clonal contraction, consistent with waning T cell responses.

Libraries came from the immunoSEQ multiplex PCR assay. DNA from the CD4+ T cells that had been cultured and isolated underwent TCR beta CDR3 sequencing. For the original study's pipeline: Non-productive TCR sequences were removed, reads were trimmed to the CDR3 region, and CDR3s of at least 7 amino acids were retained. Antigen-specific clonotypes were identified with the MANAFEST web app by comparing expansion in peptide wells against reference cultures. For clones to be considered positive, expansion at FDR<0.05 versus reference and all other wells, an odds ratio above 5, and a frequency above 0.1% in two replicate wells were required. Clonotypes significantly expanded in SARS-CoV-2 spike wells and in at least one common cold coronavirus spike condition were defined as cross-reactive. CDR3 similarity was assessed by Levenshtein distance using the stringdist R package, and unrooted trees were constructed with ape in R 3.6.1. TCRdb obtained this table from immuneACCESS and retained in-frame rearrangements with V and J assigned. These tables miss some clones; where compared with another copy, unresolved V genes account for less than half of the shortfall, and the remainder is unexplained. V, J and clone size reflect that table, while D and trimming were determined from the DNA. For this sample there are around 79,000 clones; roughly 74% appear just once. The top ten clonotypes cover approximately 1.9% of the sample.

The ViraFEST assay stimulated PBMC with viral peptide pools and then used TCR sequencing to identify antigen-specific CD4+ T cell clonotypes by expansion. After approximately eleven days of culture, CD4+ T cells were isolated with the EasySep CD4+ T cell isolation kit. The absence of prior SARS-CoV-2 infection in healthy vaccine recipients was confirmed by negative nucleocapsid antibodies before and after vaccination. Over 1.5 million PBMC per well were cultured with about 9.6 ug/ml peptides in IMDM containing approximately 4.5% human AB serum, approximately 10 IU/ml IL-2 and gentamicin. On days 3 and 7, half of the culture medium was replaced with fresh IL-2-containing medium. Unless noted otherwise, every peptide stimulation condition was cultured in triplicate wells. Using Ficoll-Paque Plus gradient centrifugation, PBMC were separated from whole blood and then either used fresh or cryopreserved at -140C. The spike proteins of SARS-CoV-2 and of the common cold coronaviruses HCoV-NL63, HCoV-OC43 and HCoV-229E were spanned by overlapping peptide pools. The QIAamp micro DNA kit was used to extract genomic DNA from the cultured CD4+ T cells.

This sequence originates from a human donor who received a COVID-19 vaccine. This material consisted of CD4+ T cells from PBMCs cultured with HCoV-229E spike peptides, taken before COVID-19 vaccination. The cell subset or site label of this sample denotes: HCoV-229E spike overlapping peptide pool stimulation.

The CDR3 protein is CASSWDGDQPQHF. In nucleotides, the sequence is TGCGCCAGCAGCTGGGACGGGGATCAGCCCCAGCATTTT. This sequence uses TRBV5-1 and TRBJ1-5, and TRBD1 may be the D gene, going by 5 matching bases. Sequences SGHRS (CDR1) and YFSETQ (CDR2) are obtained from the germline V gene. There are 13 amino acids in the CDR3, from cysteine to phenylalanine inclusive. Only the CDR3 part of the read is kept: 39 bases, read in frame from the first base. The trim is 3 bases for V and 5 bases for J, with a gap of 9 bases between the germline ends.